The 27 T cell receptor beta chains given below trace back to one sample, sequenced in a study of shared clonotypes between healthy human individuals. Repertoires were generated with immunoSEQ multiplex PCR, while TCRdb's copy carries only in-frame clones and drops some. The sample lists over a million clones; under 80% were seen once. Sequencing used memory CD4+ T cells sorted from blood. Documented subset: CD45RA-negative fraction. Receptors were obtained from a man between 18 and 35 years old in good health.

V and J are TRBV10-2 and TRBJ2-1; 9 nucleotides match TRBD2. This CDR3 is 14 amino acids long. With 4 bases clipped from V and 7 bases from J, the junction kept 5 bases outside the gene matches. The V gene's germline CDR1 is WSHSY and CDR2 SAAADI. CDR3: CASSVRGGTNEQFF. The CDR3 nucleotides are TGCGCCAGCAGTGTGCGGGGGGGGACAAATGAGCAGTTCTTC.

This clone was counted only a few times. The chain has TRBV5-4 and TRBJ1-4; D unclear. This CDR3 is 14 amino acids long. Germline V gene data show CDR1 as SGHNT and CDR2 as YYREEE (reference sequence). V was shortened by 2 bases and J by 7 bases, with 12 bases between the two germline ends. This CDR3 is CASSLFGVSEKLFF. The CDR3, as DNA: TGTGCCAGCAGCTTATTCGGGGTTTCTGAAAAACTGTTTTTT.

The genes are TRBV28 and TRBJ2-7; D is undetermined. In germline, CDR1 is MDHEN, CDR2 SYDVKM. Trimming stripped 6 bases from V and 4 bases from J, with 13 bases between. CDR3 length equals 13 residues. The DNA of the CDR3 is TGTGCCAGCAGGGAAGCGTCCTTTTACGAGCAGTACTTC. Protein sequence: CASREASFYEQYF.

About this clone itself: The same CDR3 also results from other DNA sequences found in this sample. The gene calls are TRBV30 and TRBJ1-1; no firm D call. Per the germline V gene, CDR1 is GTSNPN and CDR2 is SVGIG (reference sequence). The V and J ends lost 0 bases and 8 bases respectively, with 7 bases between them. The CDR3 sequence is 11 residues long. The chain's CDR3 is CAWSVRGEAFF. In DNA form, the CDR3 reads TGTGCCTGGAGTGTACGGGGAGAAGCTTTCTTT.

The rearrangement links TRBV6-6 to TRBJ2-2, with unresolved D. V lost 6 bases and J lost 6, with 5 bases in between. CDR1 and CDR2 from the germline V gene are MNHNY and SVGAGI (reference sequence). This CDR3 spans 11 amino acids. DNA for the CDR3: TGTGCCAGCAGATTCGCCGGGGAGCTGTTTTTT. Encoded protein: CASRFAGELFF.

This chain joins TRBV2 and TRBJ2-7; D possibly matches TRBD1 or TRBD2 (5 bases each). CDR1 SNHLY and CDR2 FYNNEI come from the germline V gene. The CDR3 has 13 amino acids. V was cut by 7 bases and J by 2 bases, with 12 bases left in between. This chain's CDR3 is CASTLGAAYEQYF. In DNA form, the CDR3 reads TGTGCCAGCACACTAGGGGCGGCCTACGAGCAGTACTTC.

V and J are TRBV2 and TRBJ2-5, with D perhaps TRBD1 (6 bases). Per the germline V gene, CDR1 is SNHLY and CDR2 is FYNNEI. The CDR3 has 14 residues. V dropped 9 bases and J dropped 0 bases, with 14 bases sitting between them. The CDR3 bases are TGTGCCAGGGACAGATTGATGTACCAAGAGACCCAGTACTTC. Protein: CARDRLMYQETQYF.

V and J are TRBV15 and TRBJ1-3, with no clear D. Germline V gene data show CDR1 as LNHNV and CDR2 as YYDKDF (reference sequence). V was trimmed by 0 bases and J by 4 bases, leaving 13 bases between them. The CDR3 spans 16 residues. CDR3: CATSRDGVLGGNTIYF. As DNA, the CDR3 is TGTGCCACCAGCAGAGATGGGGTTCTGGGAGGAAACACCATATATTTT.

This clone has a single count. This chain connects TRBV5-1 to TRBJ1-1, with 8 bases identical to TRBD1. Per the germline V gene, CDR1 is SGHRS and CDR2 is YFSETQ. Trimming removed 2 bases from V and 1 base from J; junction bases left unmatched: 1. The CDR3 contains 14 residues. For the CDR3, the DNA is TGCGCCAGCAGCTTCCAGGGGGCGAACACTGAAGCTTTCTTT. Translated, it gives CASSFQGANTEAFF.

V gene TRBV4-3 combines with J gene TRBJ2-3; 10 nucleotides align to TRBD2. Germline CDR1 is LGHNA and CDR2 is YSLEER. The trim removed 1 base at V and 3 bases at J, leaving 10 bases unmatched. CDR3 length equals 18 residues. The CDR3 sequence is CASSQGGASGSRTDTQYF. The CDR3, as DNA: TGCGCCAGCAGCCAAGGGGGGGCTAGCGGGAGTCGGACAGATACGCAGTATTTT.

This clone has only a few counts. The rearrangement links TRBV6-5 to TRBJ1-5; D is possibly TRBD1 (6 bases). The CDR3 contains 14 residues. The V gene's germline CDR1 is MNHEY and CDR2 SVGAGI. V was cut by 5 bases and J by 5 bases, with 13 bases left in between. DNA for the CDR3: TGTGCCAGCAGTCTAGGGGGGGTCGATCAGCCCCAGCATTTT. This encodes CASSLGGVDQPQHF.

V usage is TRBV18 and J usage is TRBJ2-5; weak D call: TRBD2 (5 bases). Trimming cost V 2 bases and J 5 bases, with 15 bases left between them. The V gene's germline CDR1 is KGHSH and CDR2 LQKENI. The length of the CDR3 is 15 residues. This CDR3 is CASSPIGLMGETQYF. The CDR3 DNA reads TGTGCCAGCTCACCAATAGGACTCATGGGGGAGACCCAGTACTTC.

The J gene is TRBJ2-3, the V gene TRBV29-1; no firm D call. Deletions cut 4 bases from V and 4 bases from J, with 6 bases between. The CDR3 is 11 residues long. CDR1 is SQVTM, CDR2 ANQGSEA, per germline. CDR3 in amino acids: CSVVSPDTQYF. The CDR3 DNA follows: TGCAGCGTTGTAAGTCCAGATACGCAGTATTTT.

The chain couples TRBV5-1 to TRBJ2-3; no firm D call. The CDR3 spans 16 residues. The germline V and J ends were trimmed by 0 bases and 2 bases, with 13 bases remaining between them. Germline loops: CDR1 SGHRS, CDR2 YFSETQ. Written as DNA, the CDR3 is TGCGCCAGCAGCTTGGTGACCCCGCTGTACACAGATACGCAGTATTTT. Encoded protein: CASSLVTPLYTDTQYF.

This rearrangement joins TRBV28 to TRBJ1-2, with 8 bases identical to TRBD1. The V gene's germline CDR1 is MDHEN and CDR2 SYDVKM. The CDR3 totals 15 residues. Trimming removed 5 bases from V and 0 bases from J; junction bases left unmatched: 5. The CDR3 DNA sequence: TGTGCCAGCAGTGGAAGGGGACAGGCTAACTATGGCTACACCTTC. Amino acids: CASSGRGQANYGYTF.

J is TRBJ2-3 and V is TRBV11-3; the D gene is possibly TRBD1 (6 bases). V gave up 2 bases and J gave up 1 base, with 10 bases separating them. This CDR3 is 15 amino acids long. Germline V gene sequence: CDR1 SGHNT, CDR2 YENEEA. CDR3 sequence: CASSLSRQGTDTQYF. CDR3 coding DNA: TGTGCCAGCAGCTTATCTAGACAGGGCACAGATACGCAGTATTTT.

This clone was seen once. CDR3 in DNA: TGTGCCAGTAGTACAATGGACAGGGGGTCCTTTTCACCCCTCCACTTT. The encoded protein is CASSTMDRGSFSPLHF. J is TRBJ1-6 and V is TRBV19, with 10 nucleotides matching TRBD1. The CDR3 length is 16 residues. The germline V gene encodes CDR1 LNHDA and CDR2 SQIVND (reference sequence). V lost 4 bases and J lost 9; bases outside the gene matches: 9.

This clone showed up many times. CDR3 amino acids: CASSLVLTADEQFF. The CDR3 DNA reads as TGTGCCAGCAGCTTAGTGCTAACGGCGGATGAGCAGTTCTTC. This chain links TRBV7-2 with TRBJ2-1; D unresolved. CDR1 is SGHTA and CDR2 is FQGNSA in the germline V gene. V lost 1 base, J lost 8 bases, and 12 bases lay in between. The CDR3 loop spans 14 amino acids.

The chain uses TRBV5-1 and TRBJ1-2, with no clear D. Germline CDR1 and CDR2: SGHRS and YFSETQ. The CDR3 covers 14 residues. Deletions cut 0 bases from V and 6 bases from J, with 12 bases between. CDR3 sequence: CASSLAWADHGYTF. The CDR3 nucleotides read TGCGCCAGCAGCTTGGCGTGGGCAGATCATGGCTACACCTTC.

A few counts support this clone. This chain joins TRBV2 and TRBJ1-2, with unresolved D. Germline V gene lookup returns CDR1 SNHLY and CDR2 FYNNEI. The CDR3 is 14 residues long. V shed 2 bases and J shed 4 bases, with 11 bases lying between them. CDR3 sequence reads: CASSEQGNFYGYTF. CDR3 bases: TGTGCCAGCAGTGAACAAGGGAACTTCTATGGCTACACCTTC.

As for this clone: This specimen includes other DNA sequences encoding the same CDR3. The V call is TRBV5-4, the J call TRBJ1-3; weak D call: TRBD1 (5 bases). Deletions cut 3 bases from V and 0 bases from J, with 7 bases between. The CDR3 totals 14 residues. Per germline, CDR1 SGHNT and CDR2 YYREEE (reference sequence). CDR3 in amino acids: CASSSTGSGNTIYF. The CDR3 DNA follows: TGTGCCAGCAGCTCTACAGGCTCTGGAAACACCATATATTTT.

This clone has just a few counts. V usage is TRBV6-6 and J usage is TRBJ1-4; tentatively, D is TRBD1 (6 bases). CDR1 is MNHNY, CDR2 SVGAGI, per germline (reference sequence). Trimming removed 6 bases at V and 7 bases at J, with 15 bases between. The CDR3 consists of 14 residues. CDR3 in DNA: TGTGCCAGCAGCCAGGGGAGGGGGGGTGAAAAACTGTTTTTT. Its protein product is CASSQGRGGEKLFF.

The chain carries TRBV9 and TRBJ2-3; no reliable D call. The CDR3 has 11 amino acids. Germline CDR1 SGDLS, CDR2 YYNGEE. Trimming removed 3 bases from V and 6 bases from J, with 5 bases in between. The CDR3: CASSGYDTQYF. In DNA, the CDR3 is TGTGCCAGCAGCGGCTACGATACGCAGTATTTT.

The chain carries TRBV12-2 and TRBJ1-6; the table's TRBD1 call for D was not verified on the DNA. TRBV12-2 represents a pseudogene. The CDR3 spans 18 residues. The CDR3 spells CASRLALWEGVVGSPLHF. For the CDR3, the DNA is TGTGCAAGTCGCTTAGCCCTCTGGGAAGGGGTGGTGGGTTCACCCCTCCACTTT.

The chain combines TRBV29-1 with TRBJ1-1; no reliable D call. There are 13 residues in the CDR3. V lost 4 bases, J lost 1 base, and 10 bases lay in between. Germline CDR1 is SQVTM and CDR2 is ANQGSEA. CDR3 protein: CSVAYSQNTEAFF. The CDR3 DNA reads TGCAGCGTTGCATACAGCCAGAACACTGAAGCTTTCTTT.

The rearrangement uses TRBV30 and TRBJ2-1; D tentatively reads TRBD1 or TRBD2 (6 bases each). Trimming pared 3 bases from V and 0 bases from J, leaving 12 bases between. The germline V gene encodes CDR1 GTSNPN and CDR2 SVGIG (reference sequence). This CDR3 is built from 15 residues. In nucleotides, the CDR3 is TGTGCCTGGAGATGGGGGGCCCGCTCCTACAATGAGCAGTTCTTC. This gives the protein CAWRWGARSYNEQFF.

A few counts support this clone. The J gene is TRBJ1-2, the V gene TRBV27; a possible D gene is TRBD1 (6 bases). This CDR3 spans 14 amino acids. V lost 6 bases and J lost 4, with 15 bases in between. Germline CDR1 MNHEY, CDR2 SMNVEV (reference sequence). DNA of the CDR3: TGTGCCAGCAGGCAACAGGGAACGGGCTATGGCTACACCTTC. This gives the protein CASRQQGTGYGYTF.